These T cell receptor beta chains were read from a single sample in a study of identifying expanded T cells in peripheral blood. Here immunoSEQ multiplex PCR was the method, and the copy in TCRdb shows in-frame clones only, minus some. This table holds 100,000 to 150,000 clones, approximately 80% found once. What was sequenced was blood. Receptors originate from a person aged 18 to 75 in good health. The CDR3 runs from the conserved cysteine through the conserved F or W. Fields, in order: clone size, J gene, V gene, D gene, CDR3 DNA, CDR3 protein. The D gene is left open where the match is weak. Size is stated for part of the rows, as once, few or many counts, or as a class when the clone is expanded.

>-|TRBJ2-1|TRBV2|-
TGTGCCAGCAGTGAAGCGCTTGTAGAGCAGTTCTTC
CASSEALVEQFF
>-|TRBJ1-5|TRBV25-1|-
TGTGCCAGCAGTGAAGTGGATTTCAATCAGCCCCAGCATTTT
CASSEVDFNQPQHF
>-|TRBJ2-5|TRBV9|TRBD2
TGTGCCAGCAGCGGGGGCGGGGGACAAGAGACCCAGTACTTC
CASSGGGGQETQYF
>-|TRBJ2-5|TRBV6-6|TRBD1
TGTGCCAGCAGGGACAGGGAGGAGACCCAGTACTTC
CASRDREETQYF
>-|TRBJ2-1|TRBV19|TRBD2
TGTGCCAGTAGTACCCGGGGTAGCGGGGTCCTCTACAATGAGCAGTTCTTC
CASSTRGSGVLYNEQFF
>-|TRBJ1-2|TRBV2|TRBD1
TGTGCCAGCAGTGCCCTACAGGGGAACTATGGCTACACCTTC
CASSALQGNYGYTF
>few|TRBJ1-2|TRBV11-2|-
TGTGCCAGCAGCTTAGCCCAAGGAGGAAACTATGGCTACACCTTC
CASSLAQGGNYGYTF
>-|TRBJ1-5|TRBV6-1|-
TGTGCCAGCAGTGGGGTATCACGGGATCAGCCCCAGCATTTT
CASSGVSRDQPQHF
>once|TRBJ2-1|TRBV7-2|-
TGTGCCAGCAGGTTGGGGACATCAGGTTACAATGAGCAGTTCTTC
CASRLGTSGYNEQFF
>-|TRBJ2-3|TRBV5-4|-
TGTGCCAGCAGCTTGGGTCTATCGGGCTACACAGATACGCAGTATTTT
CASSLGLSGYTDTQYF
>-|TRBJ2-3|TRBV30|TRBD1
TGTGCCTGGAGTGAAGGGACAGGGTGGACAGATACGCAGTATTTT
CAWSEGTGWTDTQYF
>-|TRBJ2-7|TRBV7-9|-
TGTGCCAACAGCAACCGGGGCCGGCCTTCCTACGAGCAGTACTTC
CANSNRGRPSYEQYF
>-|TRBJ2-2|TRBV19|-
TGTGCCAGTAAAGAATGGACAGCATCGAACACCGGGGAGCTGTTTTTT
CASKEWTASNTGELFF
>-|TRBJ1-2|TRBV4-1|-
TGCGCCAGCAGCCAAGTTATCGGCCAGGGAGGCTACACCTTC
CASSQVIGQGGYTF
>many|TRBJ2-2|TRBV7-8|TRBD1
TGTGCCAGCAGCTTAACAGGGGGCGGGACCGGGGAGCTGTTTTTT
CASSLTGGGTGELFF
>-|TRBJ2-7|TRBV9|TRBD1
TGTGCCAGCGGCGGACAGGGGCGGTACGAGCAGTACTTC
CASGGQGRYEQYF
>-|TRBJ2-5|TRBV9|TRBD1
TGTGCCAGCAGCTTCGACAGGGGGTTTGGCCAAGAGACCCAGTACTTC
CASSFDRGFGQETQYF
>-|TRBJ2-7|TRBV10-3|-
TGTGCCATCAGTGAGCAACAGGGTTCCCACGAGCAGTACTTC
CAISEQQGSHEQYF
>-|TRBJ2-7|TRBV6-1|-
TGTGCCAGCAGTGAAGAGACGTTC
CASSEETF
>once|TRBJ2-3|TRBV4-3|-
TGCGCCAGCAGCCAACCAAGGATAGGGGATACGCAGTATTTT
CASSQPRIGDTQYF
>-|TRBJ1-1|TRBV14|-
TGTGCCAGCAGCCAAGATCGGGGGGCCAGGGCTATTAGTGAAGCTTTCTTT
CASSQDRGARAISEAFF
>once|TRBJ1-1|TRBV5-1|-
TGCGCCAGCAGCTTGGCCGGGCAGGGAAGGGCTGAAGCTTTCTTT
CASSLAGQGRAEAFF
>-|TRBJ1-2|TRBV6-5|TRBD1
TGTGCCAGACAGGGGTGGGGTGGTGGCTACACCTTC
CARQGWGGGYTF
>-|TRBJ2-7|TRBV6-6|-
TGTGCCAGCAGTTACTCGAGTGGGGCCCACTACGAGCAGTACTTC
CASSYSSGAHYEQYF
>-|TRBJ1-2|TRBV7-2|-
TGTGCCAGCAGCCTGATACCCCATGACAGTAACTATGGCTACACCTTC
CASSLIPHDSNYGYTF
>-|TRBJ2-1|TRBV9|-
TGTGCCAGCAGCCTCAAGGGGAGCGACAAACAGCAGTTCTTC
CASSLKGSDKQQFF
>-|TRBJ2-5|TRBV9|-
TGTGCCAGCAGCGTGGAGGGAGGGGGGACCCAGTACTTC
CASSVEGGGTQYF
>-|TRBJ2-3|TRBV4-3|TRBD2
TGCGCCAGCAGCCGTGATCACGGCCTAGCGGGGGACGCAGATACGCAGTATTTT
CASSRDHGLAGDADTQYF
>-|TRBJ1-1|TRBV30|TRBD1
TGTGCCTGGAGTGTACGCAGGGGGTTCACTGAAGCTTTCTTT
CAWSVRRGFTEAFF
>-|TRBJ2-1|TRBV4-3|-
TGCGCCAGCAGCCAAGATGGGGGCGGGTGGTACAATGAGCAGTTCTTC
CASSQDGGGWYNEQFF
>-|TRBJ2-2|TRBV19|TRBD1
TGTGCCACCTTCCCCCGAACAGGGGGTAGCACCGGGGAGCTGTTTTTT
CATFPRTGGSTGELFF
>few|TRBJ2-3|TRBV6-5|-
TGTGCCAGCAGTCCTACAGGGGGGGTGCAGGATACGCAGTATTTT
CASSPTGGVQDTQYF
>-|TRBJ2-7|TRBV2|-
TGTGCCAGCAGTACCGGCTCCTACGAGCAGTACTTC
CASSTGSYEQYF
>-|TRBJ2-7|TRBV7-2|-
TGTGCCAGCAGCTTAAGTGCCTACGAGCAGTACTTC
CASSLSAYEQYF
>-|TRBJ2-1|TRBV5-5|-
TGTGCCAGCAGCTTGGCGGCGAACGATGATTGGGAGTACAATGAGCAGTTCTTC
CASSLAANDDWEYNEQFF
>-|TRBJ1-6|TRBV6-5|TRBD1
TGTGCCAGCAGTAACTCCCCGACAGGGGGCAATTCACCCCTCCACTTT
CASSNSPTGGNSPLHF
>few|TRBJ1-2|TRBV29-1|-
TGCAGCGTCGGGTCCGCGGGGTATGGCTACACCTTC
CSVGSAGYGYTF
>-|TRBJ1-2|TRBV2|-
TGTGCCAGCAGTGAAAGCCGACAGAACTATGGCTACACCTTC
CASSESRQNYGYTF
>once|TRBJ1-2|TRBV7-2|-
TGTGCCAGCAGCTTATTTGAGTGGGGAGGGGACACAAGCTACACCTTC
CASSLFEWGGDTSYTF
>few|TRBJ2-2|TRBV13|-
TGTGCCAGCAGCGTAGGCAGCGGGGAGCTGTTTTTT
CASSVGSGELFF
>-|TRBJ2-5|TRBV5-1|TRBD2
TGCGCCAGCAGCTTGGGGCTAGCGGGGGGATTTCAAGAGACCCAGTACTTC
CASSLGLAGGFQETQYF
>-|TRBJ2-3|TRBV6-5|-
TGTGCCAGCAGTTACAAAGGAGATACGCAGTATTTT
CASSYKGDTQYF
>-|TRBJ2-1|TRBV25-1|TRBD2
TGTGCCAGCAGTGAAAAGGCTAGCGGGGGCTCCTACAATGAGCAGTTCTTC
CASSEKASGGSYNEQFF
>-|TRBJ2-3|TRBV11-2|TRBD1
TGTGCCAGCAGCTGGCTCGGAACAGGGGGAACAGATACGCAGTATTTT
CASSWLGTGGTDTQYF
>-|TRBJ1-1|TRBV4-3|-
TGCGCCAGCGCGAGGGACGGGAACACTGAAGCTTTCTTT
CASARDGNTEAFF